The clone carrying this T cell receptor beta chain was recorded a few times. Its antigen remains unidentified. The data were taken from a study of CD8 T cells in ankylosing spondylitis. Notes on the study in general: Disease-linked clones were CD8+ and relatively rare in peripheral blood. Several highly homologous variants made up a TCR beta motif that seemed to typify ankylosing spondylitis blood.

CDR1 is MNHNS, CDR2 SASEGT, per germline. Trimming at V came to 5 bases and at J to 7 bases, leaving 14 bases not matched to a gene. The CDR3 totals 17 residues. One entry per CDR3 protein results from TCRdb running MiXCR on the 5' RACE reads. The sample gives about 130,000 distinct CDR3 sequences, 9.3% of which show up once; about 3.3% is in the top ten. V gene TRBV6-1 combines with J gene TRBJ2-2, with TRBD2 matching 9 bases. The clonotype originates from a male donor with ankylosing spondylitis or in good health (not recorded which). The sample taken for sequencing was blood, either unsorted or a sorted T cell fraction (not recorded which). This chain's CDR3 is CASSPMFISGSIGELFF. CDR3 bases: TGTGCCAGCAGTCCCATGTTTATTAGCGGGAGTATCGGGGAGCTGTTTTTT.